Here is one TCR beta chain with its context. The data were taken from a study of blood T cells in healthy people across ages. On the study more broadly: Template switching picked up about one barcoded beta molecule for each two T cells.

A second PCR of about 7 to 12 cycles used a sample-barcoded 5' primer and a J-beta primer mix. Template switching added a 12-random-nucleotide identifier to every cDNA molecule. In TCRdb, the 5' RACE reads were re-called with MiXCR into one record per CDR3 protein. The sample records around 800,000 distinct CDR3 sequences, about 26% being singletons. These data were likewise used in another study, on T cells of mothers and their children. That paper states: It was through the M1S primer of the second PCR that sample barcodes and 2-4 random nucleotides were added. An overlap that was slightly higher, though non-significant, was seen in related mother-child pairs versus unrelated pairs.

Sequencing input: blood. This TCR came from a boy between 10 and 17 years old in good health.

The CDR3 spells CAISVAGRSTDTQYF. CDR3 DNA: TGTGCCATTTCCGTAGCGGGGAGAAGCACAGATACGCAGTATTTT. The chain recombines TRBV10-3 with TRBJ2-3; the match to TRBD2 covers 8 bases. The trim removed 9 bases at V and 0 bases at J, leaving 8 bases unmatched. This CDR3 region has 15 residues. CDR1 is ENHRY and CDR2 is SYGVKD in the germline V gene.